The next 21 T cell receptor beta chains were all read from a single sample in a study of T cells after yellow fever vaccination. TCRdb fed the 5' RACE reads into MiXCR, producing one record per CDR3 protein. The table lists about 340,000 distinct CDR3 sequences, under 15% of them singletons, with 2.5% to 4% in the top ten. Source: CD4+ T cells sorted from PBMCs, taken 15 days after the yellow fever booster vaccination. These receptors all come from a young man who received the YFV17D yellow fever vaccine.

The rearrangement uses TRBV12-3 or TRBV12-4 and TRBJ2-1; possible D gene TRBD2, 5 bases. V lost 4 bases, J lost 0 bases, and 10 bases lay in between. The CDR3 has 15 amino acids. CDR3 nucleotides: TGTGCCAGCAGTTACGGGAAGAGCTCCTACAATGAGCAGTTCTTC. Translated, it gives CASSYGKSSYNEQFF.

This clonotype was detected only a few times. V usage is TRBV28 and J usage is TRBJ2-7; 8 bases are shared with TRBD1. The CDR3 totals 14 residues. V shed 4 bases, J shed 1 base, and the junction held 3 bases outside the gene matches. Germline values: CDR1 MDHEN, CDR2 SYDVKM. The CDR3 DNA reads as TGTGCCAGCAGTTCTGGACAGGGATCCTACGAGCAGTACGTC. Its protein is CASSSGQGSYEQYV.

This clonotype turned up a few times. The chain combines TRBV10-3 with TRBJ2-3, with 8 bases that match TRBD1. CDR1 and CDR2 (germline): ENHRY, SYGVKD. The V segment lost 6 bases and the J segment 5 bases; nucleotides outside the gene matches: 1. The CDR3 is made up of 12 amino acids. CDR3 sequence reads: CAISGQGDTQYF. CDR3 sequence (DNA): TGTGCCATCAGCGGACAGGGAGATACGCAGTATTTT.

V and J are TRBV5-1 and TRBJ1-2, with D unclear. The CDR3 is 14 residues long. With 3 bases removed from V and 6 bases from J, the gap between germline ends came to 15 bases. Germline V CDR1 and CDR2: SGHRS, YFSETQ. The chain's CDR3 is CASSSLGLIDGYTF. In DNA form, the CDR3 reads TGCGCCAGCAGCTCACTCGGACTTATCGATGGCTACACCTTC.

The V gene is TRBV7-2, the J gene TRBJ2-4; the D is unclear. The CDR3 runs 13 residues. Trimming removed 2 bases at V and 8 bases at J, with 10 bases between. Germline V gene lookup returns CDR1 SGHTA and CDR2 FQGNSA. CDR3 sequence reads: CASSLYYGDIQYF. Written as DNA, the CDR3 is TGTGCCAGCAGCTTATACTATGGCGACATTCAGTACTTC.

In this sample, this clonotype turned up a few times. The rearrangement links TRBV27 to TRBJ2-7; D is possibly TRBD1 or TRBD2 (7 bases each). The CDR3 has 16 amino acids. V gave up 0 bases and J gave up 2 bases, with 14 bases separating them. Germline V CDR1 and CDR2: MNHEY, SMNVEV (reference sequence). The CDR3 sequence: CASSLSTGTTPYEQYV. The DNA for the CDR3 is TGTGCCAGCAGTTTATCGACAGGGACTACACCCTACGAGCAGTACGTC.

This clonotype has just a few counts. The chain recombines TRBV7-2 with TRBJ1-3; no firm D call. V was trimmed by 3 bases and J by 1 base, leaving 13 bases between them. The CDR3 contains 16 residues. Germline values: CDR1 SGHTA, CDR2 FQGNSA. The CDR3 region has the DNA TGTGCCAGCAGCTTCGTGGCGGGCTTATCTGGAAACACCATATATTTT. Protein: CASSFVAGLSGNTIYF.

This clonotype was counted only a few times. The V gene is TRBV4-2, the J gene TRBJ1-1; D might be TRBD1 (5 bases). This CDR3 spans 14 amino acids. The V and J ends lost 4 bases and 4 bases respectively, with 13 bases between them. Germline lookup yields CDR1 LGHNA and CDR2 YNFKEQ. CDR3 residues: CASSLTRDGTEAFF. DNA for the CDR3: TGTGCCAGCAGCCTTACCAGGGATGGCACTGAAGCTTTCTTT.

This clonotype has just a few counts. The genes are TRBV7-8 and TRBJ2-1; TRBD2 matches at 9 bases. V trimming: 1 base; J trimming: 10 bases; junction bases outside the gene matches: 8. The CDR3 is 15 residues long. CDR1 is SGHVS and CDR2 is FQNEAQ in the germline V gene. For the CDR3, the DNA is TGTGCCAGCAGCTTAGGCGGGGGGGCCGTGGGGGAGCAGTTCTTC. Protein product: CASSLGGGAVGEQFF.

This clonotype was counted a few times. The CDR3 region is CASSQEAANTGELFF. CDR3 nucleotides: TGCGCCAGCAGCCAAGAAGCGGCCAACACCGGGGAGCTGTTTTTT. The J gene is TRBJ2-2, the V gene TRBV4-1; TRBD2 might be the D (5 bases). Trimming cost V 0 bases and J 2 bases, with 7 bases left between them. This CDR3 is built from 15 residues. Germline CDR1 and CDR2: MGHRA and YSYEKL.

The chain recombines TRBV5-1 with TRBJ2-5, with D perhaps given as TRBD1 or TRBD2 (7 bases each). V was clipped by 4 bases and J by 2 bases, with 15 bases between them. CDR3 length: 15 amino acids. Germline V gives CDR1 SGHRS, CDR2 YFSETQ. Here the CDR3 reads CASSHPAGQQETQYF. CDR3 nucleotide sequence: TGCGCCAGCAGCCACCCAGCGGGACAGCAAGAGACCCAGTACTTC.

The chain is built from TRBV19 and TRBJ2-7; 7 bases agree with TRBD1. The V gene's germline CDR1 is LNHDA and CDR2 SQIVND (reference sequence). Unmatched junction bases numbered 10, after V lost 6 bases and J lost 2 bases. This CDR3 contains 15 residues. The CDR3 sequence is CASSRGQWDTYEQYF. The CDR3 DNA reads TGTGCCAGTAGCAGGGGACAGTGGGACACCTACGAGCAGTACTTC. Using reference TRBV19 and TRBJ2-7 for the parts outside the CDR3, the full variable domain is DGGITQSPKYLFRKEGQNVTLSCEQNLNHDAMYWYRQDPGQGLRLIYYSQIVNDFQKGDIAEGYSVSREKKESFPLTVTSAQKNPTAFYLCASSRGQWDTYEQYFGPGTRLTVT.

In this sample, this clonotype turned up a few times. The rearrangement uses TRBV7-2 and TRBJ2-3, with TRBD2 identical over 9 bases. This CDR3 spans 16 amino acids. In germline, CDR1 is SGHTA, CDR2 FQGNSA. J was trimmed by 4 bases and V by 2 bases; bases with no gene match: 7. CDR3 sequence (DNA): TGTGCCAGCAGCTTATTGGGCGGGGGGGCGGCAGATACGCAGTATTTT. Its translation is CASSLLGGGAADTQYF.

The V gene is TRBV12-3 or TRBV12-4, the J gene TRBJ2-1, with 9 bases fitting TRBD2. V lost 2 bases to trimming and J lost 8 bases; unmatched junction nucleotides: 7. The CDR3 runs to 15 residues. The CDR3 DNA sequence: TGTGCCAGCAGTTTACCGCGGGGGGGCATCCATGAGCAGTTCTTC. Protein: CASSLPRGGIHEQFF.

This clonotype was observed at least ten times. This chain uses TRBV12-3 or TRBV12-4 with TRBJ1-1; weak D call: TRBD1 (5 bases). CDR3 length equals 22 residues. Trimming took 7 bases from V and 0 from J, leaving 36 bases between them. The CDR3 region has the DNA TGTGCCAGCACCCTCCTGGCAGGGCGGTTTATGGGGTTGGGGGGACTGAACACTGAAGCTTTCTTT. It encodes CASTLLAGRFMGLGGLNTEAFF.

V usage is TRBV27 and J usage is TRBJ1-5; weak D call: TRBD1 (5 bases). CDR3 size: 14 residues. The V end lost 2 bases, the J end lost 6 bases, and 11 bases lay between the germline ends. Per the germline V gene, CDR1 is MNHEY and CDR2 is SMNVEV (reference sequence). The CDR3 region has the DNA TGTGCCAGCAGTTTAGTGGCAGGGAGTCAGCCCCAGCATTTT. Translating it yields CASSLVAGSQPQHF.

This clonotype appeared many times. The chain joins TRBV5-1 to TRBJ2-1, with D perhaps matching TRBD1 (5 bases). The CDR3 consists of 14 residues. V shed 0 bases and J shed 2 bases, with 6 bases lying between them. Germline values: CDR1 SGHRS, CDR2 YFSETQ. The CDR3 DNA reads TGCGCCAGCAGCTTGGAGGGGACCTACAATGAGCAGTTCTTC. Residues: CASSLEGTYNEQFF. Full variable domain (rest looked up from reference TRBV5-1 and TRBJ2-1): KAGVTQTPRYLIKTRGQQVTLSCSPISGHRSVSWYQQTPGQGLQFLFEYFSETQRNKGNFPGRFSGRQFSNSRSEMNVSTLELGDSALYLCASSLEGTYNEQFFGPGTRLTVL.

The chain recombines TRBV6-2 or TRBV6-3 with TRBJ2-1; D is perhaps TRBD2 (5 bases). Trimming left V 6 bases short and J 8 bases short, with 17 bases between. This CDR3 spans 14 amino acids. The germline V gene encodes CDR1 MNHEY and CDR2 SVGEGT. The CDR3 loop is CASREGPGGYEQFF. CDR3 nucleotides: TGTGCCAGCAGAGAGGGTCCCGGTGGGTATGAGCAGTTCTTC.

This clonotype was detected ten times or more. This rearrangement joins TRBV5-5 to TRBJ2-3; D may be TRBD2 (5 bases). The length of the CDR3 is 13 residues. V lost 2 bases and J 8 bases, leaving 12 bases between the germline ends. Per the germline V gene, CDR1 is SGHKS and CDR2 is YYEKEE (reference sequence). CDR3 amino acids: CASSLGGQVTQYF. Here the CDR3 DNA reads TGTGCCAGCAGCTTAGGAGGTCAGGTTACGCAGTATTTT.

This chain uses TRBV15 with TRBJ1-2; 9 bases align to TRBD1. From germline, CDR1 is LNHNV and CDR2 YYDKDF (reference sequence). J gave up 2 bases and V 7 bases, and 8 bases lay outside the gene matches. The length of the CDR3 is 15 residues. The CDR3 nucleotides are TGTGCCACCACGTCGGGACAGGGTATGAACTATGGCTACACCTTC. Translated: CATTSGQGMNYGYTF. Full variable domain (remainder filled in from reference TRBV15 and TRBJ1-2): DAMVIQNPRYQVTQFGKPVTLSCSQTLNHNVMYWYQQKSSQAPKLLFHYYDKDFNNEADTPDNFQSRRPNTSFCFLDIRSPGLGDTAMYLCATTSGQGMNYGYTFGSGTRLTVV.

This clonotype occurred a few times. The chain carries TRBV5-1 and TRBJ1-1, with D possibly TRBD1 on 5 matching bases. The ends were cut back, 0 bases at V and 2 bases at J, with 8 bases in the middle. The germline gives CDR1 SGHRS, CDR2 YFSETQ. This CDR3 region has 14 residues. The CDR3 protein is CASSLDGANTEAFF. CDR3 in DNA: TGCGCCAGCAGCTTGGACGGGGCCAACACTGAAGCTTTCTTT.